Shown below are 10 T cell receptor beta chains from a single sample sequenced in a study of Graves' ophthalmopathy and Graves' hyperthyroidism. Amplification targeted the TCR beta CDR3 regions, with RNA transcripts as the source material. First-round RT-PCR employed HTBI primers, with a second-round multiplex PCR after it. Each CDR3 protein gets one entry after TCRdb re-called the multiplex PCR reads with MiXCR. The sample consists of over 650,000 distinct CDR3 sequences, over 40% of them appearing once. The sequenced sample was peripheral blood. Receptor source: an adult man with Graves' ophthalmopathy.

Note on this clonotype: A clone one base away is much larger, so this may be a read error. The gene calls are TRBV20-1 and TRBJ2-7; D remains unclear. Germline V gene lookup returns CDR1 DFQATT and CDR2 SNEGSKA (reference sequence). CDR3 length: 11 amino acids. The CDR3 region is CSALLGYKQYF. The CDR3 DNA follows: TGCAGTGCTCTATTAGGCTACAAGCAGTACTTC.

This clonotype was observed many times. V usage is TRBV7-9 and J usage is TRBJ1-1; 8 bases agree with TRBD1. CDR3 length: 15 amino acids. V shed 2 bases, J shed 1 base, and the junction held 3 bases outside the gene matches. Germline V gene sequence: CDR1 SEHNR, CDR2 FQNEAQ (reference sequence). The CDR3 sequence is CASSLTGTGNTEAFF. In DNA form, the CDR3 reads TGTGCCAGCAGCTTAACCGGGACAGGGAACACTGAAGCTTTCTTT. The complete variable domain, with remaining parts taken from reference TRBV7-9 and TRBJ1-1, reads DTGVSQNPRHKITKRGQNVTFRCDPISEHNRLYWYRQTLGQGPEFLTYFQNEAQLEKSRLLSDRFSAERPKGSFSTLEIQRTEQGDSAMYLCASSLTGTGNTEAFFGQGTRLTVV.

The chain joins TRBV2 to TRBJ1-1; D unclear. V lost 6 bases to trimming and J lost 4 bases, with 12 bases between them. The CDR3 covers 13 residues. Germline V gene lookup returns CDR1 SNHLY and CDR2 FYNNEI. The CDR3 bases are TGTGCCAGCAGAGGTCTGGGCAGCACTGAAGCTTTCTTT. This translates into CASRGLGSTEAFF.

The CDR3 protein is CASSLNAGETQYF. The CDR3 DNA follows: TGTGCCAGCTCACTGAATGCGGGCGAGACCCAGTACTTC. This chain uses TRBV18 with TRBJ2-5; D is perhaps TRBD2 (5 bases). V lost 4 bases and J lost 5, with 11 bases in between. CDR1 is KGHSH, CDR2 LQKENI, per germline. The CDR3 is made up of 13 amino acids.

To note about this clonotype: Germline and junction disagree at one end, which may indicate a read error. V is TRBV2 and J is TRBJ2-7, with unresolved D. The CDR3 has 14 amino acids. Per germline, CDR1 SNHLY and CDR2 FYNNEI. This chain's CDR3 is CAGSEGNRPYEQYF. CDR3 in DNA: TGTGCCGGCAGTGAAGGGAACAGACCCTACGAGCAGTACTTC.

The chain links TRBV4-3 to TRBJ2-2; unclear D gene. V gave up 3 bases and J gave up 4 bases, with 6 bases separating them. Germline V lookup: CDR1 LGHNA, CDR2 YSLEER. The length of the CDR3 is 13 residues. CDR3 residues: CASSQMVTGELFF. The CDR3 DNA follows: TGCGCCAGCAGCCAGATGGTCACCGGGGAGCTGTTTTTT.

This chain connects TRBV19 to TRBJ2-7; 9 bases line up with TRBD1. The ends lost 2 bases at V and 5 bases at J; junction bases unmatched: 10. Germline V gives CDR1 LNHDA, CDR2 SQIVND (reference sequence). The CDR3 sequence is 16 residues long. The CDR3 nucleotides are TGTGCCAGTAGTATAACCGTTGGACAGGGGACACACGAGCAGTACTTC. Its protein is CASSITVGQGTHEQYF.

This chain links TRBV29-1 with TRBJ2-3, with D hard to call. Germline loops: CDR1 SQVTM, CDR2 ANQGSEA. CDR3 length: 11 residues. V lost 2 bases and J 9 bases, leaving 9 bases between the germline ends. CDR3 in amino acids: CSVERSYTQYF. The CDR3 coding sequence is TGCAGCGTTGAACGTAGCTACACGCAGTATTTT.

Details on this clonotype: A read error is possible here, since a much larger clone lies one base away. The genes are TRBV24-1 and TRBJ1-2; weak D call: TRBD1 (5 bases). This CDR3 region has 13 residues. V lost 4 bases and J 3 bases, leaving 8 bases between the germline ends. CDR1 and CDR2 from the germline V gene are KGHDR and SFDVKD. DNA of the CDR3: TGTGCCACCAGTGACAGGGCTGACTATGGCTACACCTTC. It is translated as CATSDRADYGYTF.

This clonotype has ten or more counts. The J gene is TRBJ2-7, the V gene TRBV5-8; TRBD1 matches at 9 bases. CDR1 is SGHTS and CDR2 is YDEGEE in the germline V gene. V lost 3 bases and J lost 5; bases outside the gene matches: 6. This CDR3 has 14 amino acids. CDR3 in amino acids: CASSYGGTGHEQYF. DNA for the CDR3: TGTGCCAGCAGCTATGGAGGGACAGGGCACGAGCAGTACTTC.